This TCR beta chain was obtained from a study of blood T cell repertoires in COVID-19. The assay was immunoSEQ multiplex PCR, and TCRdb's table has in-frame clones only and misses some. The sample carries 150,000 to 200,000 clones, approximately 92% recorded once. This receptor was taken from a man aged 25 to 40 with COVID-19, enrolled during active disease. Source material: peripheral blood.

CDR3 amino acids: CASRRGTSGRAQGYNEQFF. DNA for the CDR3: TGTGCCAGCAGACGTGGGACTAGCGGGAGGGCCCAGGGGTACAATGAGCAGTTCTTC. The rearrangement links TRBV7-9 to TRBJ2-1; TRBD2 aligns across 16 bases. With V trimmed by 6 bases and J by 4 bases, 12 bases remained unmatched. Germline-derived CDR1 and CDR2 are SEHNR and FQNEAQ (reference sequence). The CDR3 has 19 residues.